These T cell receptor beta chains were read from a single sample in a study of synovial regulatory T cells in juvenile arthritis. The data were produced by immunoSEQ multiplex PCR, yet TCRdb's version contains in-frame clones alone and is incomplete. The sample table includes about 10,000 clones. The sample was Treg cells from blood. These receptors were collected from a donor younger than 30 with juvenile idiopathic arthritis. Both conserved end residues are part of each CDR3.

j_call v_call cdr3_length cdr3_aa
TRBJ1-2 TRBV5-6 12 CASSVDSYGYTF
TRBJ2-3 TRBV7-6 13 CASSLVLGDTQYF
TRBJ2-7 TRBV2 10 CASSMYEQYF
TRBJ1-6 TRBV7-8 14 CASTEQGMNSPLHF
TRBJ2-1 TRBV2 12 CASSVVYNEQFF
TRBJ2-1 TRBV7-6 19 CASSSGLAGVVSSYNEQFF
TRBJ2-7 TRBV27 13 CASRGQGAIEQYF
TRBJ2-7 TRBV7-9 13 CASRVGTAYEQYF
TRBJ1-1 TRBV5-1 14 CASSLGTVNTEAFF
TRBJ2-1 TRBV7-2 12 CASSRAPNEQFF
TRBJ1-2 TRBV4-3 13 CASSQGQPYGYTF
TRBJ1-2 TRBV19 17 CASTETSGTGANYGYTF